This T cell receptor beta chain was identified in a study of T cells in Graves' hyperthyroidism and ophthalmopathy. This clonotype was counted only a few times. Its antigen is unknown. RNA transcripts provided the source from which TCR beta CDR3 regions were amplified. The HTBI primer set served for first-round RT-PCR of the TCR CDR3. TCRdb reprocessed the multiplex PCR reads via MiXCR and lists one record per CDR3 protein. Altogether around 400,000 distinct CDR3 sequences are present, around 25% being singletons, with the ten largest covering about 73%. Study results and limitations: The blood repertoire included most of the expanded thyroid clonotypes above 0.001.

Between the trimmed V and J ends, which lost 4 bases and 0 bases, there was a span of 14 bases. From germline, CDR1 is LGHDT and CDR2 YNNKEL (reference sequence). This CDR3 comprises 16 residues. Graves' hyperthyroidism is called stable when ophthalmopathy does not progress within 18 months. These patients, aged 18 to 65, had recently diagnosed hyperthyroidism lasting under 2 months. Clinical symptoms, serum thyroxine and TRAb, thyroid ultrasound and orbital computed tomography were used for the diagnoses. The gene calls are TRBV3-1 and TRBJ2-3; D is uncertain. The origin of this receptor is a man aged 50 to 59 with Graves' hyperthyroidism. The sequenced sample consisted of blood. The DNA for the CDR3 is TGTGCCAGCAGCCGTCACGGAGAGTGGAGCACAGATACGCAGTATTTT. Translated, it gives CASSRHGEWSTDTQYF.